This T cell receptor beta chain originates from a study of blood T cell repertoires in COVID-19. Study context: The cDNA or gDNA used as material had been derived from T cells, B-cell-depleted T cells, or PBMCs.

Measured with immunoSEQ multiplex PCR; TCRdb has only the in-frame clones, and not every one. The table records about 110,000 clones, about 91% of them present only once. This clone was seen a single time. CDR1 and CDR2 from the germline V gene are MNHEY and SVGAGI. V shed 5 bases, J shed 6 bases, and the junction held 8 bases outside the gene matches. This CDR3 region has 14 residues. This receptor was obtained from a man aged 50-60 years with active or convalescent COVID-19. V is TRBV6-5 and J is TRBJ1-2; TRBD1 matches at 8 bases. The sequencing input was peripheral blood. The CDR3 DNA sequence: TGTGCCAGCAGTCCGAGGACAGGGCTGGATGGCTACACCTTC. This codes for CASSPRTGLDGYTF.